These 12 T cell receptor beta chains came from one sample sequenced in a study of blood T cells in healthy people across ages. Combining a sample-barcoded 5' primer with a J-beta primer mix, a second PCR ran for roughly 7 to 12 cycles. TCRdb called the 5' RACE reads again in MiXCR, with one record for every CDR3 protein. The sample lists 1.5 million to 2 million distinct CDR3 sequences; roughly 28% were seen once. The sequenced sample was blood. These receptors were collected from a woman younger than 45 in good health.

The V call is TRBV12-3 or TRBV12-4, the J call TRBJ2-7; tentatively, D is TRBD1 (5 bases). V was pared by 1 base and J by 3 bases, with 7 bases between. The CDR3 runs 13 residues. The CDR3 coding sequence is TGTGCCAGCAGTTTAGGGGGCCACTACGAGCAGTACTTC. This gives the protein CASSLGGHYEQYF.

This clonotype was observed a single time. The V gene is TRBV2, the J gene TRBJ1-2; 7 bases align to TRBD1. Germline V lookup: CDR1 SNHLY, CDR2 FYNNEI. This CDR3 is built from 14 residues. V trimming: 0 bases; J trimming: 3 bases; junction bases outside the gene matches: 1. CDR3 residues: CASSEAGTDYGYTF. The CDR3 DNA reads TGTGCCAGCAGTGAAGCCGGGACAGACTATGGCTACACCTTC. The full variable domain, with the rest looked up from reference TRBV2 and TRBJ1-2, is EPEVTQTPSHQVTQMGQEVILRCVPISNHLYFYWYRQILGQKVEFLVSFYNNEISEKSEIFDDQFSVERPDGSNFTLKIRSTKLEDSAMYFCASSEAGTDYGYTFGSGTRLTVV.

The chain joins TRBV7-2 to TRBJ2-5; 11 bases map to TRBD2. The CDR3 extends over 18 amino acids. CDR1 is SGHTA, CDR2 FQGNSA, per germline. Unmatched junction bases numbered 13, after V lost 2 bases and J lost 5 bases. The CDR3 here is CASSLCQGLAGPGETQYF. The CDR3 nucleotides read TGTGCCAGCAGCTTATGCCAAGGACTAGCGGGCCCAGGGGAGACCCAGTACTTC.

V usage is TRBV12-3 or TRBV12-4 and J usage is TRBJ2-1; no firm D call. This CDR3 region has 14 residues. V lost 5 bases to trimming and J lost 10 bases, with 18 bases between them. CDR3 in DNA: TGTGCCAGCAGTCCTTCCCCGCCAGGACGGGAGCAGTTCTTC. Translated, it gives CASSPSPPGREQFF.

The rearrangement joins TRBV7-9 to TRBJ2-2; D call uncertain. The CDR3 consists of 14 residues. The ends were cut back, 0 bases at V and 7 bases at J, with 9 bases in the middle. The germline CDR1 and CDR2 sequences are SEHNR and FQNEAQ (reference sequence). CDR3 in amino acids: CASSLAVQFGELFF. CDR3 sequence (DNA): TGTGCCAGCAGCTTAGCCGTACAGTTCGGGGAGCTGTTTTTT.

This clonotype has a handful of counts. This rearrangement joins TRBV4-1 to TRBJ2-3; TRBD2 might be the D (5 bases). CDR1 and CDR2 from the germline V gene are MGHRA and YSYEKL. The V gene lost 0 bases and the J gene lost 2 bases, with 9 bases spanning the gap. This CDR3 spans 15 amino acids. CDR3 protein: CASSQERAYTDTQYF. The CDR3 DNA follows: TGCGCCAGCAGCCAAGAGCGGGCCTACACAGATACGCAGTATTTT.

The chain is built from TRBV12-3 or TRBV12-4 and TRBJ2-3; the match to TRBD2 covers 13 bases. The CDR3 runs 17 residues. The junction had 5 bases not matched to a gene; V was cut back by 4 bases and J by 1 base. CDR3 in DNA: TGTGCCAGCAGTTCCGGGACTAGCGGGGTACGCACAGATACGCAGTATTTT. It encodes CASSSGTSGVRTDTQYF.

This clonotype was recorded a few times. The chain uses TRBV7-9 and TRBJ1-2, with D perhaps TRBD1 (6 bases). The CDR3 is 14 amino acids. Looked up from germline, CDR1 is SEHNR and CDR2 is FQNEAQ (reference sequence). Trimming took 2 bases from V and 9 from J, leaving 16 bases between them. The CDR3 region is CASSLRQEPTSYTF. CDR3 coding DNA: TGTGCCAGCAGCTTACGACAGGAACCTACGAGCTACACCTTC. The entire variable domain, with the rest obtained from reference TRBV7-9 and TRBJ1-2, is as follows: DTGVSQNPRHKITKRGQNVTFRCDPISEHNRLYWYRQTLGQGPEFLTYFQNEAQLEKSRLLSDRFSAERPKGSFSTLEIQRTEQGDSAMYLCASSLRQEPTSYTFGSGTRLTVV.

V is TRBV5-6 and J is TRBJ2-6; D is unresolved. V shed 1 base and J shed 0 bases, with 17 bases lying between them. The CDR3 spans 19 residues. Germline assignment: CDR1 SGHDT and CDR2 YYEEEE. The CDR3 coding sequence is TGTGCCAGCAGCTTGTTTGATGGTCAAAGGAACTCTGGGGCCAACGTCCTGACTTTC. Its protein is CASSLFDGQRNSGANVLTF.

This clonotype was seen more than once but under ten times. The chain carries TRBV4-1 and TRBJ1-1; TRBD1 is a possible D gene (5 bases). V gave up 0 bases and J gave up 2 bases, with 13 bases separating them. The CDR3 has 16 residues. The germline V gene has CDR1 MGHRA and CDR2 YSYEKL. As DNA, the CDR3 is TGCGCCAGCAGCCAAGAGGTCGCAGGGTTCAACACTGAAGCTTTCTTT. This sequence encodes CASSQEVAGFNTEAFF.

The gene calls are TRBV7-9 and TRBJ2-3; D unclear. The germline V and J ends were trimmed by 5 bases and 5 bases, with 20 bases remaining between them. This CDR3 region has 16 residues. The germline V gene encodes CDR1 SEHNR and CDR2 FQNEAQ (reference sequence). CDR3 in amino acids: CASSPEAPAPLDTQYF. DNA of the CDR3: TGTGCCAGCAGCCCCGAGGCCCCGGCTCCGCTAGATACGCAGTATTTT.

This clonotype was recorded a few times. This chain links TRBV20-1 with TRBJ2-3, with no clear D. Germline V gene lookup returns CDR1 DFQATT and CDR2 SNEGSKA (reference sequence). The CDR3 consists of 15 residues. The ends were cut back, 3 bases at V and 2 bases at J, with 15 bases in the middle. The chain's CDR3 is CSASPEASPTDTQYF. CDR3 DNA: TGCAGTGCTAGCCCTGAGGCCTCTCCCACAGATACGCAGTATTTT.